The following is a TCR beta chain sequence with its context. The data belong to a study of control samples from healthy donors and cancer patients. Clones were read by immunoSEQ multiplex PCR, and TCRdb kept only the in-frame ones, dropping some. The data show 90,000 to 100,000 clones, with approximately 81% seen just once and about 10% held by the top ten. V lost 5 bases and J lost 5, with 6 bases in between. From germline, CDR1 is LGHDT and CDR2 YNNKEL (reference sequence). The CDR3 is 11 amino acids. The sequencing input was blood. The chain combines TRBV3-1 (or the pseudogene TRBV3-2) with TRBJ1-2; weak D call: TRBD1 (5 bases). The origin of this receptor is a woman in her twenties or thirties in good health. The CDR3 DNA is TGTGCCAGCAGCGCAGGGTATGGCTACACCTTC. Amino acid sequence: CASSAGYGYTF.